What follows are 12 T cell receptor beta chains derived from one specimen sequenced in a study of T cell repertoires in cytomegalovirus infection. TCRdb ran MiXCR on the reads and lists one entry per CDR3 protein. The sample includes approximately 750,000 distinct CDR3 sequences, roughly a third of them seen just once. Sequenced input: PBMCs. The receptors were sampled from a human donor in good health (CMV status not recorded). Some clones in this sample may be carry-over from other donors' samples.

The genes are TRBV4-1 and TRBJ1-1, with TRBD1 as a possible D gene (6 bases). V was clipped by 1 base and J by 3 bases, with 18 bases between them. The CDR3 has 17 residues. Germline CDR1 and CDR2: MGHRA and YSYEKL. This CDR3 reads CASSQVIGGPPYTEAFF. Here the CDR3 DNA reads TGCGCCAGCAGCCAAGTAATCGGGGGCCCCCCCTACACTGAAGCTTTCTTT.

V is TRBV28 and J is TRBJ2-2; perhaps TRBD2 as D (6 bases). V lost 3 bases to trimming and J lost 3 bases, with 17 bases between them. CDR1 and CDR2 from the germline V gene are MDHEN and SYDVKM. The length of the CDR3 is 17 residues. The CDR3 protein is CASSFPMGRGYTGELFF. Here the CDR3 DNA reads TGTGCCAGCAGTTTTCCTATGGGACGGGGGTACACCGGGGAGCTGTTTTTT.

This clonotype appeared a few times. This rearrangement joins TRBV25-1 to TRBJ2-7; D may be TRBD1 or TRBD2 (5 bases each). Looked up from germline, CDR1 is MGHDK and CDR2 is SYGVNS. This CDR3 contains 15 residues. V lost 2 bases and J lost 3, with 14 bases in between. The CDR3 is CASSEAYGTYYEQYF. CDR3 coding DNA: TGTGCCAGCAGTGAAGCCTACGGGACCTACTACGAGCAGTACTTC.

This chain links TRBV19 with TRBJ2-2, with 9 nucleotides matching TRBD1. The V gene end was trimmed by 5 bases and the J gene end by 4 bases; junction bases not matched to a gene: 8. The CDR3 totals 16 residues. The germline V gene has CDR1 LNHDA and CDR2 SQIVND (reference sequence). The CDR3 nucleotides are TGTGCCAGTAGTTTTCCCCCGGACAGGGGCACCGGGGAGCTGTTTTTT. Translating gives CASSFPPDRGTGELFF.

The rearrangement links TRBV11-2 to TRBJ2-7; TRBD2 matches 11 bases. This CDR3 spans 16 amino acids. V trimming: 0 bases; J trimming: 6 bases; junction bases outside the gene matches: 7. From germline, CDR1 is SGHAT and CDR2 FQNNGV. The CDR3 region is CASSLDRLAGRGEQYF. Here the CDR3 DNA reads TGTGCCAGCAGCTTAGATCGACTAGCGGGAAGGGGCGAGCAGTACTTC.

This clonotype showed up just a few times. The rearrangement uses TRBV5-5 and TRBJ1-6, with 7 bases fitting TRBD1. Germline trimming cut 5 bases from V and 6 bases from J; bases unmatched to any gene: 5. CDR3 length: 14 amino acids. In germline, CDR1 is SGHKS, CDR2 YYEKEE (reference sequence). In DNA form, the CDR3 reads TGTGCCAGCAGTTTATCAGGGGGTAATTCACCCCTCCACTTT. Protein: CASSLSGGNSPLHF.

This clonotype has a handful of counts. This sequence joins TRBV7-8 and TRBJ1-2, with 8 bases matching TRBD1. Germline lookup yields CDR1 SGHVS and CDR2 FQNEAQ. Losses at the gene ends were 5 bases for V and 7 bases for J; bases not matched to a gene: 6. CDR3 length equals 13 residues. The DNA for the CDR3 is TGTGCCAGCAGCGCCACCACAGGGGGTGGCTACACCTTC. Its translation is CASSATTGGGYTF.

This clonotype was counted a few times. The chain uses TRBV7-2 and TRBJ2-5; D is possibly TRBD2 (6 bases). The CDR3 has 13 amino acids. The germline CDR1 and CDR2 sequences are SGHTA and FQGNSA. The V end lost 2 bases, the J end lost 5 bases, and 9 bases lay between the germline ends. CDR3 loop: CASSLRLAETQYF. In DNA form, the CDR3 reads TGTGCCAGCAGCTTAAGGCTAGCGGAGACCCAGTACTTC.

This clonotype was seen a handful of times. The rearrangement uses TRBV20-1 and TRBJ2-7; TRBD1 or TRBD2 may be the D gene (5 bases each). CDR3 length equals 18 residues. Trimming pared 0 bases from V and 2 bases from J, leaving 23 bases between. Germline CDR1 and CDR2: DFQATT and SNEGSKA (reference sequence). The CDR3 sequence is CSARDEFDEGPTPYEQYF. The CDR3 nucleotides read TGCAGTGCTAGAGATGAGTTCGATGAGGGGCCTACCCCCTACGAGCAGTACTTC.

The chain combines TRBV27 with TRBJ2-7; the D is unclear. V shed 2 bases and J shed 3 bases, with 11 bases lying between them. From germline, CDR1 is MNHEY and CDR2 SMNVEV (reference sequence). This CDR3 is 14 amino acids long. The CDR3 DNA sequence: TGTGCCAGCAGTTTAAAAAGATGGGGCTACGAGCAGTACTTC. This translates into CASSLKRWGYEQYF.

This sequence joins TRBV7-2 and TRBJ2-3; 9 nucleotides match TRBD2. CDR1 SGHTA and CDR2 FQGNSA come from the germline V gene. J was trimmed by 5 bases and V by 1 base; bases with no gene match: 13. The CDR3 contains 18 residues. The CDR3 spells CASSLVGGGGALRDTQYF. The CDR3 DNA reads TGTGCCAGCAGCTTAGTTGGTGGCGGGGGGGCCCTGCGAGATACGCAGTATTTT.

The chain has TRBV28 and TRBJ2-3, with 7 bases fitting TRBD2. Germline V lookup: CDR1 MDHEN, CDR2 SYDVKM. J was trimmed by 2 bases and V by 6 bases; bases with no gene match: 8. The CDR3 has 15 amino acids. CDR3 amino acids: CASRPGTTITDTQYF. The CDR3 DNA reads TGTGCCAGCAGACCGGGGACTACAATCACAGATACGCAGTATTTT.